These 4 T cell receptor beta chains were sequenced from one sample in a study of T cell responses to AZD1222 COVID-19 vaccine. Some clones are missing from TCRdb's copy, which holds only in-frame ones; the method was immunoSEQ multiplex PCR. Among some 150,000 clones listed, 90% were seen once. This specimen was peripheral blood, taken 28 days after the second dose of the MenACWY control vaccine. The receptors were gathered from an adult who received the MenACWY meningococcal vaccine as a control.

The J gene is TRBJ2-7, the V gene TRBV11-2; no clear D. There are 14 residues in the CDR3. Looked up from germline, CDR1 is SGHAT and CDR2 is FQNNGV. Deletions cut 1 base from V and 1 base from J, with 8 bases between. DNA of the CDR3: TGTGCCAGCAGCTTAGTGATCTTTTCCTACGAGCAGTACTTC. Translated: CASSLVIFSYEQYF. Full variable domain (outside the CDR3, taken from reference TRBV11-2 and TRBJ2-7): EAGVAQSPRYKIIEKRQSVAFWCNPISGHATLYWYQQILGQGPKLLIQFQNNGVVDDSQLPKDRFSAERLKGVDSTLKIQPAKLEDSAVYLCASSLVIFSYEQYFGPGTRLTVT.

The chain uses TRBV7-9 and TRBJ2-3; 7 bases agree with TRBD2. This CDR3 has 15 residues. Germline CDR1 SEHNR, CDR2 FQNEAQ (reference sequence). J gave up 1 base and V 5 bases, and 6 bases lay outside the gene matches. The CDR3 DNA reads as TGTGCCAGCAGCGAACAGCGGGGCCGCACAGATACGCAGTATTTT. Protein: CASSEQRGRTDTQYF.

The chain has TRBV7-2 and TRBJ2-7; 12 positions match TRBD2. Trimming cost V 1 base and J 7 bases; bases outside gene matches: 5. CDR1 and CDR2 from the germline V gene are SGHTA and FQGNSA. This CDR3 is 15 amino acids long. CDR3 sequence reads: CASSLGLAGGGEQYF. In DNA, the CDR3 is TGTGCCAGCAGCTTAGGTCTAGCGGGAGGGGGGGAGCAGTACTTC.

The V gene is TRBV9, the J gene TRBJ2-7; tentative D call: TRBD1 (6 bases). The CDR3 is 14 residues long. Germline assignment: CDR1 SGDLS and CDR2 YYNGEE. V lost 3 bases, J lost 2 bases, and 12 bases lay in between. CDR3 region: CASSATGTAYEQYF. In DNA form, the CDR3 reads TGTGCCAGCAGCGCAACAGGGACCGCCTACGAGCAGTACTTC.